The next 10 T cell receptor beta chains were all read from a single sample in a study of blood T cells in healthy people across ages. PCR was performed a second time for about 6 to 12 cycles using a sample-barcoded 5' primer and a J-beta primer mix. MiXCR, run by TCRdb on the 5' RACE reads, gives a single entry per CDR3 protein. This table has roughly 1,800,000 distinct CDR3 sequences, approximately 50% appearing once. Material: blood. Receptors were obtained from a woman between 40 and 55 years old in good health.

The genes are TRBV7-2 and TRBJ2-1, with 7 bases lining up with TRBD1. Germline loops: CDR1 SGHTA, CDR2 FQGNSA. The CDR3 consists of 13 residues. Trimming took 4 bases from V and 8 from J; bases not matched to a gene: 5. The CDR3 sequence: CASSYDREYEQFF. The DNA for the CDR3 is TGTGCCAGCAGCTATGACAGGGAGTATGAGCAGTTCTTC.

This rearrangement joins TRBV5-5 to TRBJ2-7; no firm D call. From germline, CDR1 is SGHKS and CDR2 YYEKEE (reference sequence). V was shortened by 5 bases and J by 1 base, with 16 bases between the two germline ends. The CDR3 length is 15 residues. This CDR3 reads CASSLNPSDSYEQYF. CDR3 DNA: TGTGCCAGCAGTTTAAACCCTTCGGATTCCTACGAGCAGTACTTC.

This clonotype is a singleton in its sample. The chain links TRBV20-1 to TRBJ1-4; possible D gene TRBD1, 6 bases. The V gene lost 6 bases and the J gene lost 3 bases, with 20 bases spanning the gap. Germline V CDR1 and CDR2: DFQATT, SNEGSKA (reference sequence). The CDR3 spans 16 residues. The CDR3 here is CSAPRGRGHSNEKLFF. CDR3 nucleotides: TGCAGTGCCCCCCGGGGGCGAGGTCACTCTAATGAAAAACTGTTTTTT.

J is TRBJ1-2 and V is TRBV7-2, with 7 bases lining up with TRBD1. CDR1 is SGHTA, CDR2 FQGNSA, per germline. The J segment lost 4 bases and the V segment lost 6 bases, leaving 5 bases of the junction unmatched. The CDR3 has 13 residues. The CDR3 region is CASRVTGAYGYTF. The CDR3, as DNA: TGTGCCAGCAGAGTCACAGGGGCCTATGGCTACACCTTC.

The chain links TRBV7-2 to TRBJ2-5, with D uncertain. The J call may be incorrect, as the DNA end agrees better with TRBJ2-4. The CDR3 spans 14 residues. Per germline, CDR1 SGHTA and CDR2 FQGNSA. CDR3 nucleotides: TGTGCCAGCAGCCCCCCCGCAGCCAAAAACATTCAGTACTTC. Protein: CASSPPAAKNIQYF.

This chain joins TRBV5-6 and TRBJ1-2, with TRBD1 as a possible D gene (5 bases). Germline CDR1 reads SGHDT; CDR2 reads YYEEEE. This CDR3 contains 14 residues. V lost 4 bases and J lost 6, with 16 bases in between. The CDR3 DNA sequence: TGTGCCAGCAGCCACCTTAGAGGGGAGGATGGCTACACCTTC. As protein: CASSHLRGEDGYTF.

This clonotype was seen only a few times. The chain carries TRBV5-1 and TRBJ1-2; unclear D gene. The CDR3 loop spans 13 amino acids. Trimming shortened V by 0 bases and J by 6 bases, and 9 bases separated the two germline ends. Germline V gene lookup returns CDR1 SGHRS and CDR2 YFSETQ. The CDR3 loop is CASSLATRDGYTF. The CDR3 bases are TGCGCCAGCAGCTTGGCCACAAGGGATGGCTACACCTTC.

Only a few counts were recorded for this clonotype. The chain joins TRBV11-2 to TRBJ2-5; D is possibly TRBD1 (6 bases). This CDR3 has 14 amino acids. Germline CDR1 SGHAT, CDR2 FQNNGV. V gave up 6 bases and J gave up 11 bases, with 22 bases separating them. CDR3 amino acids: CASSLTGQPFQQYF. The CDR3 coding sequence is TGTGCCAGCAGTTTGACAGGACAGCCCTTTCAGCAGTACTTC.

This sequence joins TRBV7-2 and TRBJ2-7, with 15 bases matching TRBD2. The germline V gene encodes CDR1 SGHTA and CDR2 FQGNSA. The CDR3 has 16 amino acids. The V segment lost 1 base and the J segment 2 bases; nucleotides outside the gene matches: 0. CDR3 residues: CASSLGTSGGAYEQYF. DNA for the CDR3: TGTGCCAGCAGCTTAGGGACTAGCGGGGGGGCCTACGAGCAGTACTTC. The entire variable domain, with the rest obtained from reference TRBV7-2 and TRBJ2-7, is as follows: GAGVSQSPSNKVTEKGKDVELRCDPISGHTALYWYRQSLGQGLEFLIYFQGNSAPDKSGLPSDRFSAERTGGSVSTLTIQRTQQEDSAVYLCASSLGTSGGAYEQYFGPGTRLTVT.

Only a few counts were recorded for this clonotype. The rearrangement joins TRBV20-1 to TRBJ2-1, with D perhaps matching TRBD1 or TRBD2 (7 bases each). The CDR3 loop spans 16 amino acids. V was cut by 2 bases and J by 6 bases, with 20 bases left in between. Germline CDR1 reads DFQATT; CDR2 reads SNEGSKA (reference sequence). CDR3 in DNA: TGCAGTGCTAGAAGCGGGACAGCCTTGATAGGCAATGAGCAGTTCTTC. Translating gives CSARSGTALIGNEQFF.